One T cell receptor beta chain is described in this entry. The antigen is not known. Other DNA sequences from this sample encode an identical CDR3 as well. This sample was taken from a study of shared clonotypes between healthy human individuals. Study-wide points: Read depth was anticipated to influence clonotype sharing among donors. Among the subsets, naive ones generally showed larger estimated richness than memory ones. Only blood underwent sampling, and tissue repertoires likely differ.

Only in-frame clones appear in the TCRdb table, and some are missing; sequencing was by immunoSEQ multiplex PCR. The table records under 2.5 million clones, 80% to 95% of them present only once. The CDR3 is 13 residues long. Trimming took off 0 bases at V and 3 bases at J, with 6 bases between the two ends. Germline values: CDR1 LNHNV, CDR2 YYDKDF (reference sequence). CD4+ cell separation produced CD45RA+ naive and CD45RA-negative memory subsets. This clonotype originated in a man aged 18 to 29 in good health. Some clones in this sample may be carry-over from other donors' samples. The chain couples TRBV15 to TRBJ2-7, with D tentatively TRBD2 (5 bases). The sequenced sample consisted of naive CD4+ T cells from PBMCs. As for subset: CD45RA+ positively selected. The CDR3 DNA reads TGTGCCACCAGCAGAGATCGGGGCTACGAGCAGTACTTC. Translation: CATSRDRGYEQYF.